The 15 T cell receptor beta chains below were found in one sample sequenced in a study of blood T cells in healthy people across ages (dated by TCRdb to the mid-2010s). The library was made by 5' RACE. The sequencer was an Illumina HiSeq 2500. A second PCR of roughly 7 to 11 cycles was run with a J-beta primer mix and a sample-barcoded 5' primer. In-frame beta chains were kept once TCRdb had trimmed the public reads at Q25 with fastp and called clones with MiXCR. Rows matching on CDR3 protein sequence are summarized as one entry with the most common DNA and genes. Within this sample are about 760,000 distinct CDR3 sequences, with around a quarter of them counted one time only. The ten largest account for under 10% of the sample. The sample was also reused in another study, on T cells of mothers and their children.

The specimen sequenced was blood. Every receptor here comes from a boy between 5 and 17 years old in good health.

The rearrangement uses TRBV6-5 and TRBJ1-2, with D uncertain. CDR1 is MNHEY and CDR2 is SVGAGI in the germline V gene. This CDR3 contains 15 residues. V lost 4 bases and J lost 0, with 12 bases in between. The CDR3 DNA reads TGTGCCAGCAGTTTCTCAGACGCAGCTAACTATGGCTACACCTTC. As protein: CASSFSDAANYGYTF.

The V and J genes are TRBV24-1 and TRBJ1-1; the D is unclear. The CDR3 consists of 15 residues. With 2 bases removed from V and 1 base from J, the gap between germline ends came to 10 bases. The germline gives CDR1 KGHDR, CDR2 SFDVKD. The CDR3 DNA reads TGTGCCACCAGTGATTCCCGCGATGAGAACACTGAAGCTTTCTTT. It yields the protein CATSDSRDENTEAFF.

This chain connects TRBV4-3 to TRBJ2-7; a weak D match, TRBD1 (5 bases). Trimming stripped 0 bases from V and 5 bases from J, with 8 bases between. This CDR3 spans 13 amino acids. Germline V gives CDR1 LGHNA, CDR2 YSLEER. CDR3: CASSQDLGDEQYF. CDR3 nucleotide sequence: TGCGCCAGCAGCCAAGATTTAGGGGACGAGCAGTACTTC.

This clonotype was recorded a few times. CDR3 region: CASSLGEGSHEQYF. CDR3 bases: TGTGCCAGCAGCTTAGGGGAGGGATCCCACGAGCAGTACTTC. This chain connects TRBV7-6 to TRBJ2-7; TRBD2 aligns across 7 bases. This CDR3 spans 14 amino acids. Germline V gene sequence: CDR1 SGHVS, CDR2 FNYEAQ. The ends lost 1 base at V and 5 bases at J; junction bases unmatched: 5.

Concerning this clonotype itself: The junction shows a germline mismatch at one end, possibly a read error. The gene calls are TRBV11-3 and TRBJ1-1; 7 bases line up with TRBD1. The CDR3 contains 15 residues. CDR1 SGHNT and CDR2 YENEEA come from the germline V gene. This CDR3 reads CASSRRQGSLDEALF. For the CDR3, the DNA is TGTGCCAGCAGCAGACGACAGGGATCCCTCGATGAAGCTCTCTTT.

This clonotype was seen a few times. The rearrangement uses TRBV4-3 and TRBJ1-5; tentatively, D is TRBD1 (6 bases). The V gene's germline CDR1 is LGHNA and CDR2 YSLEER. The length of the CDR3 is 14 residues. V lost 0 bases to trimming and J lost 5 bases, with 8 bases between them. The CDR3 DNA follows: TGCGCCAGCAGCCAAGACAGGGGATATCAGCCCCAGCATTTT. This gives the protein CASSQDRGYQPQHF.

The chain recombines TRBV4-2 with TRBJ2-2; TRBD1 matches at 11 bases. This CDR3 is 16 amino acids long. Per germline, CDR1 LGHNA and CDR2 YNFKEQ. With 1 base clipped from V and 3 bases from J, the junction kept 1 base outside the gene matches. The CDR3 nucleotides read TGTGCCAGCAGCCAAGGGACAGGGGGCGACACCGGGGAGCTGTTTTTT. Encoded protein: CASSQGTGGDTGELFF.

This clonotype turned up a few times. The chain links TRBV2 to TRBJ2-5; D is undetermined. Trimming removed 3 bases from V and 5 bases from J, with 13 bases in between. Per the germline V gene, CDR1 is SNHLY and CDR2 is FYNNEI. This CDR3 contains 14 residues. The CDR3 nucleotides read TGTGCCAGCAGTGATGTGGTGGTGGAGGAGACCCAGTACTTC. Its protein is CASSDVVVEETQYF. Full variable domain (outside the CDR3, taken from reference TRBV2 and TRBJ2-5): EPEVTQTPSHQVTQMGQEVILRCVPISNHLYFYWYRQILGQKVEFLVSFYNNEISEKSEIFDDQFSVERPDGSNFTLKIRSTKLEDSAMYFCASSDVVVEETQYFGPGTRLLVL.

In DNA, the CDR3 is TGTGCCACCAGTGATCGAACGGGGTCAGGAAACACTGAAGCTTTCTTT. Translated: CATSDRTGSGNTEAFF. The gene calls are TRBV24-1 and TRBJ1-1; D not resolved. The CDR3 runs 16 residues. Trimming removed 3 bases at V and 2 bases at J, with 15 bases between. Germline CDR1 reads KGHDR; CDR2 reads SFDVKD.

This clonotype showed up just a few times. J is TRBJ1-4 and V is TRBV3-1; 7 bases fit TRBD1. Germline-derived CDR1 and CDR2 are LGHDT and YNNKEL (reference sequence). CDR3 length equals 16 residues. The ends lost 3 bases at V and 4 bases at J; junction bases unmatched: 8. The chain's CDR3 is CASSQSIGGGNEKLFF. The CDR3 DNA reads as TGTGCCAGCAGCCAGTCAATAGGGGGCGGTAATGAAAAACTGTTTTTT.

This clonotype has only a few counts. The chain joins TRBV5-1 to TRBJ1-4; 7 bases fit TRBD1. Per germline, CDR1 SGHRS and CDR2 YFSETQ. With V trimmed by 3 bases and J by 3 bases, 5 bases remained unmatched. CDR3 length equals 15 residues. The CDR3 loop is CASSSTGPANEKLFF. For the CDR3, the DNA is TGCGCCAGCAGCTCGACAGGGCCGGCTAATGAAAAACTGTTTTTT.

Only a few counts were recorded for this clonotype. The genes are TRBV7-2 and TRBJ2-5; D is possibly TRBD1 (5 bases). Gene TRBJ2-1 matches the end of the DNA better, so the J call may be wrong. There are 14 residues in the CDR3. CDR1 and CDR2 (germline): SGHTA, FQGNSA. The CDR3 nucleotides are TGTGCCAGCAGCTTAGGCCTAGGGGTTGGTGAGCAGTTCTTC. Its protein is CASSLGLGVGEQFF.

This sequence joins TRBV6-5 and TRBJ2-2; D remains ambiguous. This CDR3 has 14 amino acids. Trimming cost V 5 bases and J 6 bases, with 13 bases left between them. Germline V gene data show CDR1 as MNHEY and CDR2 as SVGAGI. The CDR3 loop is CASSRKFGPGELFF. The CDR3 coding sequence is TGTGCCAGCAGTCGAAAGTTTGGACCCGGGGAGCTGTTTTTT.

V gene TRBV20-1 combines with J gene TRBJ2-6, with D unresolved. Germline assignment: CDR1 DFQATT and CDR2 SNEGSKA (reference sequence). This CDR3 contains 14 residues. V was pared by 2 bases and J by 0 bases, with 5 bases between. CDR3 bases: TGCAGTGCTAGAAGGGACTCTGGGGCCAACGTCCTGACTTTC. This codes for CSARRDSGANVLTF.

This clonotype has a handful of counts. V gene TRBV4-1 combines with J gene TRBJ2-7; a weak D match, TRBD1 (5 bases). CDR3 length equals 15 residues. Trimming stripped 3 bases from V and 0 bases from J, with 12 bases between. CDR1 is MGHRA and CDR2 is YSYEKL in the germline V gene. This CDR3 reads CASSHFKGSSYEQYF. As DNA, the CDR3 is TGCGCCAGCAGCCACTTTAAGGGGTCCTCCTACGAGCAGTACTTC.